This T cell receptor (beta chain) originates from a study of T cells in Graves' hyperthyroidism and ophthalmopathy. Study-level information: Blood was drawn when the patient was first diagnosed and still untreated. Broader study findings: Model output signaled ophthalmopathy a median around 6.9 months ahead of onset.

This clonotype occurred many times. Its antigen is unidentified. The junction had 11 bases not matched to a gene; V was cut back by 5 bases and J by 2 bases. This CDR3 comprises 17 residues. CDR1 MNHNS and CDR2 SASEGT come from the germline V gene. Under 3 months was the duration of disease in ophthalmopathy patients, who also had a Clinical Activity Score of at least 3 and a NOSPECS grade of at least 4. Amplification targeted TCR beta CDR3 regions from RNA transcripts. A first-round RT-PCR of the TCR CDR3 used the HTBI primer set. TCRdb reprocessed the multiplex PCR reads via MiXCR and lists one record per CDR3 protein. The data contain around 290,000 distinct CDR3 sequences, approximately 17% of them singletons.

V gene TRBV6-1 combines with J gene TRBJ2-3, with 9 positions matching TRBD2. Sequenced material: blood. The TCR sequence derives from a woman aged 60 to 75 with Graves' ophthalmopathy. In nucleotides, the CDR3 is TGTGCCAGCAGTCGAGCCGCGGGGGGGACGACCACAGATACGCAGTATTTT. This sequence encodes CASSRAAGGTTTDTQYF.